Below, 10 T cell receptor beta chains from the same sample are listed, as sequenced in a study of identical twins. TCRdb analysed the 5' RACE reads with MiXCR anew, one entry per CDR3 protein. The table lists 570,000 or so distinct CDR3 sequences, 9.6% of them singletons. The same specimen was also included in a second study, on yellow fever vaccine responses in identical twins.

Sequenced input: PBMCs. These receptors were collected from a woman aged 18-29 years in good health.

V usage is TRBV20-1 and J usage is TRBJ2-2; 7 bases match TRBD1. This CDR3 contains 17 residues. The trim removed 3 bases at V and 2 bases at J, leaving 12 bases unmatched. Germline assignment: CDR1 DFQATT and CDR2 SNEGSKA (reference sequence). The CDR3 DNA is TGCAGTGCTAGTCGAGGAATGAGACAGGGAAACACCGGGGAGCTGTTTTTT. It translates to CSASRGMRQGNTGELFF.

This clonotype was detected only a few times. The CDR3 DNA reads TGTGCCAGCAGTTCTACGCGACAGGGGAACACCGGGGAGCTGTTTTTT. Encoded protein: CASSSTRQGNTGELFF. V gene TRBV28 combines with J gene TRBJ2-2, with TRBD1 identical over 7 bases. The V gene end was trimmed by 4 bases and the J gene end by 1 base; junction bases not matched to a gene: 6. This CDR3 comprises 16 residues. Germline V gene data show CDR1 as MDHEN and CDR2 as SYDVKM.

CDR3 nucleotides: TGCGCCAGCAGCTTGCAATTAAGGGCCGGGACAGGTCTAAACAATGAGCAGTTCTTC. Its translation: CASSLQLRAGTGLNNEQFF. The chain recombines TRBV5-1 with TRBJ2-1, with 8 bases aligning to TRBD1. J lost 5 bases, V lost 1 base, and 17 bases had no gene match. Germline lookup yields CDR1 SGHRS and CDR2 YFSETQ. This CDR3 has 19 amino acids. The full variable domain, with the rest looked up from reference TRBV5-1 and TRBJ2-1, is KAGVTQTPRYLIKTRGQQVTLSCSPISGHRSVSWYQQTPGQGLQFLFEYFSETQRNKGNFPGRFSGRQFSNSRSEMNVSTLELGDSALYLCASSLQLRAGTGLNNEQFFGPGTRLTVL.

This clonotype was observed at least ten times. The genes are TRBV5-1 and TRBJ2-7; no definite D call. Trimming pared 4 bases from V and 4 bases from J, leaving 9 bases between. CDR1 SGHRS and CDR2 YFSETQ come from the germline V gene. CDR3 size: 12 residues. Here the CDR3 DNA reads TGCGCCAGCAGCCAGACAACTTACGAGCAGTACTTC. Its protein is CASSQTTYEQYF.

V gene TRBV2 combines with J gene TRBJ2-7; D is undetermined. The CDR3 loop spans 12 amino acids. The germline gives CDR1 SNHLY, CDR2 FYNNEI. V lost 6 bases and J 5 bases, leaving 11 bases between the germline ends. The chain's CDR3 is CASRATPHEQYF. CDR3 DNA sequence: TGTGCCAGCAGGGCGACACCCCACGAGCAGTACTTC.

The chain employs TRBV29-1 and TRBJ2-2; TRBD2 matches 7 bases. J gave up 4 bases and V 1 base, and 6 bases lay outside the gene matches. The CDR3 sequence is 15 residues long. The germline CDR1 and CDR2 sequences are SQVTM and ANQGSEA. Here the CDR3 reads CSVEGQTSPTGELFF. CDR3 in DNA: TGCAGCGTTGAAGGCCAGACTAGCCCCACCGGGGAGCTGTTTTTT.

This clonotype was recorded at least ten times. The genes are TRBV5-1 and TRBJ2-1; D might be TRBD2 (5 bases). CDR1 SGHRS and CDR2 YFSETQ come from the germline V gene. The CDR3 length is 13 residues. Trimming shortened V by 1 base and J by 9 bases, and 11 bases separated the two germline ends. In DNA, the CDR3 is TGCGCCAGCAGCTTGAACGGGGTTGGTGAGCAGTTCTTC. Translated: CASSLNGVGEQFF.

This clonotype has ten or more counts. The chain couples TRBV7-8 to TRBJ1-5; 7 bases match TRBD1. With 5 bases clipped from V and 1 base from J, the junction kept 8 bases outside the gene matches. CDR3 size: 16 residues. The germline gives CDR1 SGHVS, CDR2 FQNEAQ. The chain's CDR3 is CASSPLGTVSNQPQHF. The CDR3 DNA sequence: TGTGCCAGCAGCCCACTAGGGACAGTGAGCAATCAGCCCCAGCATTTT. The variable domain in full, with the rest retrieved from reference TRBV7-8 and TRBJ1-5, is GAGVSQSPRYKVAKRGQDVALRCDPISGHVSLFWYQQALGQGPEFLTYFQNEAQLDKSGLPSDRFFAERPEGSVSTLKIQRTQQEDSAVYLCASSPLGTVSNQPQHFGDGTRLSIL.

This clonotype was counted many times. The chain has TRBV7-9 and TRBJ2-2; 9 bases are shared with TRBD1. There are 15 residues in the CDR3. V shed 5 bases and J 2 bases; nucleotides not matched to a gene: 3. Germline V gene sequence: CDR1 SEHNR, CDR2 FQNEAQ (reference sequence). The CDR3 spells CASSATGGNTGELFF. Here the CDR3 DNA reads TGTGCCAGCAGCGCGACAGGGGGAAACACCGGGGAGCTGTTTTTT.

This clonotype has only a few counts. This chain joins TRBV9 and TRBJ2-7; TRBD2 matches at 13 bases. V was clipped by 4 bases and J by 0 bases; unmatched bases: 7. This CDR3 has 17 residues. Germline CDR1 and CDR2: SGDLS and YYNGEE. The CDR3 region is CASSRLAGGPSSYEQYF. The CDR3 DNA follows: TGTGCCAGCAGCAGACTAGCGGGGGGACCAAGCTCCTACGAGCAGTACTTC.